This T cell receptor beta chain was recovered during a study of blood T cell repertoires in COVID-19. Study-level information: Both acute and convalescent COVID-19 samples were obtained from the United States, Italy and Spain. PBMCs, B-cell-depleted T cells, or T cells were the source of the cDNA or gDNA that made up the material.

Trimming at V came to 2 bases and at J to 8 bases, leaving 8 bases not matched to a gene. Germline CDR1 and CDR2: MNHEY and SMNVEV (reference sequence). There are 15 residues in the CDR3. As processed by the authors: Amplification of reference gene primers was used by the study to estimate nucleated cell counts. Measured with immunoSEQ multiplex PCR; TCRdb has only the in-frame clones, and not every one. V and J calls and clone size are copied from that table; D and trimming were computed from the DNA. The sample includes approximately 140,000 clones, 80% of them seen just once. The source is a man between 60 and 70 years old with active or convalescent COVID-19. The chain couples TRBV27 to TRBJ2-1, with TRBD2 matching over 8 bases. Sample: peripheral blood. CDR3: CASSLAGTSKHEQFF. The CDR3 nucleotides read TGTGCCAGCAGTTTAGCCGGGACTAGTAAGCATGAGCAGTTCTTC.